This T cell receptor (beta chain) is drawn from a study of T cell repertoires in cytomegalovirus infection. This clonotype was counted a few times. Its antigen is unidentified. Deletions cut 2 bases from V and 6 bases from J, with 8 bases between. Germline V gene data show CDR1 as SGHVS and CDR2 as FQNEAQ. CDR3 size: 13 residues. In TCRdb, the reads were re-called with MiXCR into one record per CDR3 protein. The data hold 310,000 or so distinct CDR3 sequences, with about 26% observed a single time. General study results and limits: Predominance within the ex vivo response was attributable to HLA-C-restricted CMV-specific TCR beta clonotypes. Carriage of CMV together with the relevant HLA was identifiable through cumulative public TCR beta family frequency.

The chain recombines TRBV7-8 with TRBJ2-1; no firm D call. This clonotype was sampled from a human donor in good health (CMV status not recorded). Some clones in this sample may be carry-over from other donors' samples. Sequencing was done on a sample of PBMCs. CDR3 DNA: TGTGCCAGCAGCTTAATTCCGTTCAATGAGCAGTTCTTC. It yields the protein CASSLIPFNEQFF.